These 27 T cell receptor beta chains came from one sample sequenced in a study of regulatory and conventional T cells in RAG deficiency. The table came from immunoSEQ multiplex PCR; TCRdb's copy has only in-frame clones and leaves some out. The table has around 25,000 clones, 95% to 96% seen once. Conventional CD4+ T cells were sorted from blood as CD25-low CD127-high cells. Another study also made use of these data, one on regulatory T cells. As that study records: Amplification used 52 TRBV primers and 13 TRBJ primers.

The sequenced sample consisted of CD25- CD4+ T cells sorted from blood. These receptors were obtained from a human donor in good health.

In DNA form, the CDR3 reads TGTGCCAGCAGTGGGGACAGGGGTAGGGATACGCAGTATTTT. Its protein is CASSGDRGRDTQYF. This chain links TRBV2 with TRBJ2-3; 10 bases are a match to TRBD1. The CDR3 sequence is 14 residues long. With V trimmed by 4 bases and J by 6 bases, 4 bases remained unmatched. Per the germline V gene, CDR1 is SNHLY and CDR2 is FYNNEI. Based on the CDR3 plus reference TRBV2 and TRBJ2-3, the full variable domain is EPEVTQTPSHQVTQMGQEVILRCVPISNHLYFYWYRQILGQKVEFLVSFYNNEISEKSEIFDDQFSVERPDGSNFTLKIRSTKLEDSAMYFCASSGDRGRDTQYFGPGTRLTVL.

This clone came up once. The chain couples TRBV7-9 to TRBJ2-7; D is perhaps TRBD1 (5 bases). Per germline, CDR1 SEHNR and CDR2 FQNEAQ (reference sequence). The CDR3 contains 13 residues. V was trimmed by 10 bases and J by 3 bases, leaving 16 bases between them. The CDR3 sequence is CATDPGYRYEQYF. The CDR3 coding sequence is TGTGCCACCGACCCAGGGTACCGCTACGAGCAGTACTTC.

This chain links TRBV5-1 with TRBJ2-1, with D perhaps matching TRBD1 (5 bases). This CDR3 comprises 15 residues. Deletions cut 3 bases from V and 5 bases from J, with 15 bases between. Looked up from germline, CDR1 is SGHRS and CDR2 is YFSETQ. In DNA, the CDR3 is TGCGCCAGCAGCTCCTTAAGGGGTCAACACAATGAGCAGTTCTTC. It codes for CASSSLRGQHNEQFF.

The chain employs TRBV27 and TRBJ2-5; 9 bases line up with TRBD2. CDR3 length: 14 amino acids. CDR1 and CDR2 from the germline V gene are MNHEY and SMNVEV (reference sequence). The trim removed 6 bases at V and 5 bases at J, leaving 7 bases unmatched. The CDR3 region is CASSPGLATETQYF. In nucleotides, the CDR3 is TGTGCCAGCAGCCCTGGACTAGCGACCGAGACCCAGTACTTC.

The V and J genes are TRBV5-6 and TRBJ2-2, with D maybe TRBD2 (6 bases). CDR1 and CDR2 from the germline V gene are SGHDT and YYEEEE. The CDR3 loop spans 16 amino acids. Trimming removed 0 bases at V and 0 bases at J, with 9 bases between. The CDR3 here is CASSLVPGANTGELFF. For the CDR3, the DNA is TGTGCCAGCAGCTTGGTCCCGGGGGCGAACACCGGGGAGCTGTTTTTT. Supplemented by reference TRBV5-6 and TRBJ2-2, the full variable domain reads DAGVTQSPTHLIKTRGQQVTLRCSPKSGHDTVSWYQQALGQGPQFIFQYYEEEERQRGNFPDRFSGHQFPNYSSELNVNALLLGDSALYLCASSLVPGANTGELFFGEGSRLTVL.

CDR3 region: CASSDRGLLVSYNSPLHF. CDR3 DNA sequence: TGTGCCAGTAGTGACAGGGGACTCCTCGTCTCCTATAATTCACCCCTCCACTTT. V gene TRBV19 combines with J gene TRBJ1-6, with 8 bases that match TRBD1. CDR1 is LNHDA and CDR2 is SQIVND in the germline V gene (reference sequence). The CDR3 has 18 amino acids. The junction had 9 bases not matched to a gene; V was cut back by 5 bases and J by 0 bases. Using reference TRBV19 and TRBJ1-6 for the parts outside the CDR3, the full variable domain is DGGITQSPKYLFRKEGQNVTLSCEQNLNHDAMYWYRQDPGQGLRLIYYSQIVNDFQKGDIAEGYSVSREKKESFPLTVTSAQKNPTAFYLCASSDRGLLVSYNSPLHFGNGTRLTVT.

The CDR3 DNA follows: TGTGCCACCAGCCTATTCCCGGGCGGGGGTAATGAAAAACTGTTTTTT. Its translation: CATSLFPGGGNEKLFF. The rearrangement links TRBV15 to TRBJ1-4; perhaps TRBD1 as D (5 bases). Trimming removed 5 bases from V and 4 bases from J, with 17 bases in between. This CDR3 has 16 amino acids. CDR1 and CDR2 from the germline V gene are LNHNV and YYDKDF (reference sequence).

The V gene is TRBV4-1, the J gene TRBJ2-7, with TRBD2 identical over 9 bases. Looked up from germline, CDR1 is MGHRA and CDR2 is YSYEKL. The CDR3 extends over 18 amino acids. J lost 0 bases, V lost 1 base, and 10 bases had no gene match. Here the CDR3 reads CASSQGSSGGASSYEQYF. The CDR3 bases are TGCGCCAGCAGCCAAGGGAGTAGCGGGGGAGCCAGCTCCTACGAGCAGTACTTC.

The V call is TRBV11-3, the J call TRBJ2-3; D gene uncertain. V was trimmed by 4 bases and J by 2 bases, leaving 4 bases between them. The CDR3 contains 12 residues. Germline V gives CDR1 SGHNT, CDR2 YENEEA. The CDR3 sequence is CASSSNTDTQYF. The CDR3 DNA reads TGTGCCAGCAGCTCAAACACAGATACGCAGTATTTT.

This clone occurred once. This chain uses TRBV2 with TRBJ2-7; maybe TRBD1 (5 bases). V was trimmed by 5 bases and J by 4 bases, leaving 15 bases between them. The germline V gene encodes CDR1 SNHLY and CDR2 FYNNEI. This CDR3 region has 14 residues. CDR3 in amino acids: CASSKLLNRYEQYF. The CDR3 nucleotides read TGTGCCAGCAGTAAACTCCTCAACAGGTACGAGCAGTACTTC. Full variable domain (outside the CDR3, taken from reference TRBV2 and TRBJ2-7): EPEVTQTPSHQVTQMGQEVILRCVPISNHLYFYWYRQILGQKVEFLVSFYNNEISEKSEIFDDQFSVERPDGSNFTLKIRSTKLEDSAMYFCASSKLLNRYEQYFGPGTRLTVT.

The chain couples TRBV7-2 to TRBJ1-5, with unresolved D. The CDR3 has 14 residues. With 6 bases removed from V and 5 bases from J, the gap between germline ends came to 14 bases. Per germline, CDR1 SGHTA and CDR2 FQGNSA. In DNA form, the CDR3 reads TGTGCCAGCAGTTTGGACTGGGGAGATCAGCCCCAGCATTTT. As protein: CASSLDWGDQPQHF.

The chain couples TRBV28 to TRBJ2-1; 8 bases are shared with TRBD2. The CDR3 length is 15 residues. The V gene end was trimmed by 5 bases and the J gene end by 2 bases; junction bases not matched to a gene: 5. CDR1 and CDR2 from the germline V gene are MDHEN and SYDVKM. CDR3 residues: CASSNGGAAYNEQFF. CDR3 DNA sequence: TGTGCCAGCAGTAACGGGGGGGCCGCCTACAATGAGCAGTTCTTC.

The rearrangement links TRBV27 to TRBJ2-1; TRBD1 matches 7 bases. The CDR3 has 16 residues. The germline gives CDR1 MNHEY, CDR2 SMNVEV (reference sequence). V was clipped by 5 bases and J by 3 bases; unmatched bases: 10. CDR3 coding DNA: TGTGCCAGCAGTATAACCGGGACAGAATTCTACAATGAGCAGTTCTTC. This sequence encodes CASSITGTEFYNEQFF.

The chain recombines TRBV10-2 with TRBJ1-1; TRBD1 might be the D (6 bases). The germline V and J ends were trimmed by 7 bases and 0 bases, with 12 bases remaining between them. The CDR3 spans 14 residues. The germline V gene has CDR1 WSHSY and CDR2 SAAADI. The CDR3 protein is CASKTGRLNTEAFF. The CDR3 bases are TGCGCCAGCAAAACAGGGCGACTGAACACTGAAGCTTTCTTT.

V and J are TRBV11-2 and TRBJ2-5; weak D call: TRBD1 (6 bases). The CDR3 sequence is 16 residues long. Trimming took 2 bases from V and 0 from J, leaving 13 bases between them. Germline V gene lookup returns CDR1 SGHAT and CDR2 FQNNGV. The CDR3 loop reads CASSLTLRGNQETQYF. The CDR3 nucleotides read TGTGCCAGCAGCTTAACCCTCAGGGGAAACCAAGAGACCCAGTACTTC.

CDR3 DNA: TGTGCCAGCTCACTTCGGGAAGTTATGGGCACTGAAGCTTTCTTT. The encoded protein is CASSLREVMGTEAFF. J is TRBJ1-1 and V is TRBV18; D gene ambiguous. V was shortened by 4 bases and J by 4 bases, with 16 bases between the two germline ends. This CDR3 is built from 15 residues. The V gene's germline CDR1 is KGHSH and CDR2 LQKENI.

V gene TRBV11-3 combines with J gene TRBJ2-7, with D possibly matching TRBD2 (6 bases). Trimming shortened V by 3 bases and J by 6 bases, and 9 bases separated the two germline ends. The CDR3 is 12 amino acids. The V gene's germline CDR1 is SGHNT and CDR2 YENEEA. Here the CDR3 reads CASSFPGSEQYF. CDR3 nucleotides: TGTGCCAGCAGCTTCCCCGGGAGCGAGCAGTACTTC.

The chain combines TRBV7-2 with TRBJ1-1; the match to TRBD1 covers 7 bases. The length of the CDR3 is 13 residues. From germline, CDR1 is SGHTA and CDR2 FQGNSA. The V gene end was trimmed by 5 bases and the J gene end by 6 bases; junction bases not matched to a gene: 6. This chain's CDR3 is CASSTTGIPEAFF. The CDR3 DNA is TGTGCCAGCAGCACGACAGGGATCCCTGAAGCTTTCTTT.

This chain links TRBV5-1 with TRBJ1-1; no firm D call. The CDR3 extends over 14 amino acids. Germline CDR1 reads SGHRS; CDR2 reads YFSETQ. The V end lost 0 bases, the J end lost 1 base, and 7 bases lay between the germline ends. This CDR3 reads CASSLGPANTEAFF. CDR3 nucleotides: TGCGCCAGCAGCTTGGGGCCCGCGAACACTGAAGCTTTCTTT.

CDR3 in DNA: TGTGCTAGTGGTCCCAGCTTTTGGGGCTCCGGGACCGGGGAGCTGTTTTTT. Protein product: CASGPSFWGSGTGELFF. The chain uses TRBV12-5 and TRBJ2-2; D is possibly TRBD1 (5 bases). V was pared by 5 bases and J by 5 bases, with 21 bases between. Germline V gene lookup returns CDR1 LGHNT and CDR2 FRNRAP. The CDR3 is 17 residues long.

This chain links TRBV11-2 with TRBJ1-1; TRBD1 aligns across 7 bases. Germline CDR1 and CDR2: SGHAT and FQNNGV. The CDR3 has 17 amino acids. Trimming cost V 3 bases and J 3 bases; bases outside gene matches: 13. Written as DNA, the CDR3 is TGTGCCAGCAGCTTGGTTACAGGGGTAGATGGGGACACTGAAGCTTTCTTT. Protein: CASSLVTGVDGDTEAFF. Full variable domain (remainder filled in from reference TRBV11-2 and TRBJ1-1): EAGVAQSPRYKIIEKRQSVAFWCNPISGHATLYWYQQILGQGPKLLIQFQNNGVVDDSQLPKDRFSAERLKGVDSTLKIQPAKLEDSAVYLCASSLVTGVDGDTEAFFGQGTRLTVV.

V and J are TRBV18 and TRBJ1-6; D is unresolved. The CDR3 loop spans 16 amino acids. Trimming removed 2 bases from V and 14 bases from J, with 22 bases in between. Germline-derived CDR1 and CDR2 are KGHSH and LQKENI. The CDR3 bases are TGTGCCAGCTCACCAGTCCCCGGGAAAACCGGTCCGGCCCTCCACTTT. Its protein product is CASSPVPGKTGPALHF. The entire variable domain, with the rest obtained from reference TRBV18 and TRBJ1-6, is as follows: NAGVMQNPRHLVRRRGQEARLRCSPMKGHSHVYWYRQLPEEGLKFMVYLQKENIIDESGMPKERFSAEFPKEGPSILRIQQVVRGDSAAYFCASSPVPGKTGPALHFGNGTRLTVT.

The chain joins TRBV11-1 to TRBJ2-7; the match to TRBD1 covers 9 bases. From germline, CDR1 is SGHAT and CDR2 FQDESV (reference sequence). V lost 0 bases to trimming and J lost 2 bases; unmatched junction nucleotides: 2. The CDR3 consists of 15 residues. In DNA, the CDR3 is TGTGCCAGCAGCTTAGCAAGGACAGGGGCCTACGAGCAGTACTTC. Translation gives CASSLARTGAYEQYF.

The genes are TRBV2 and TRBJ1-2; maybe TRBD1 (5 bases). V shed 2 bases and J shed 8 bases, with 12 bases lying between them. CDR1 SNHLY and CDR2 FYNNEI come from the germline V gene. CDR3 length equals 13 residues. The CDR3 region is CASSEKGTNGYTF. The CDR3 DNA sequence: TGTGCCAGCAGTGAAAAGGGGACTAACGGCTACACCTTC.

This chain uses TRBV30 with TRBJ1-1; maybe TRBD1 (6 bases). V lost 2 bases, J lost 5 bases, and 12 bases lay in between. This CDR3 comprises 13 residues. Germline CDR1 and CDR2: GTSNPN and SVGIG (reference sequence). CDR3 bases: TGTGCCTGGAGTCTCAGGGGATGGACTGAAGCTTTCTTT. Its translation is CAWSLRGWTEAFF.

The chain is built from TRBV5-5 and TRBJ2-5, with D hard to call. The CDR3 has 17 residues. The V end was cut by 1 base, the J end by 3 bases, with 19 bases between. The germline V gene encodes CDR1 SGHKS and CDR2 YYEKEE (reference sequence). Written as DNA, the CDR3 is TGTGCCAGCAGCTTGTCCGGGTTAATCGGCCGAGAAGAGACCCAGTACTTC. Encoded protein: CASSLSGLIGREETQYF.

The J gene is TRBJ2-1, the V gene TRBV5-6, with 10 bases lining up with TRBD1. Unmatched junction bases numbered 7, after V lost 2 bases and J lost 8 bases. This CDR3 contains 15 residues. Germline assignment: CDR1 SGHDT and CDR2 YYEEEE. The CDR3 region is CASSFTDRGRDEQFF. CDR3 DNA sequence: TGTGCCAGCAGCTTTACGGACAGGGGGAGGGATGAGCAGTTCTTC. Looking up the rest from reference TRBV5-6 and TRBJ2-1 gives the full variable domain: DAGVTQSPTHLIKTRGQQVTLRCSPKSGHDTVSWYQQALGQGPQFIFQYYEEEERQRGNFPDRFSGHQFPNYSSELNVNALLLGDSALYLCASSFTDRGRDEQFFGPGTRLTVL.